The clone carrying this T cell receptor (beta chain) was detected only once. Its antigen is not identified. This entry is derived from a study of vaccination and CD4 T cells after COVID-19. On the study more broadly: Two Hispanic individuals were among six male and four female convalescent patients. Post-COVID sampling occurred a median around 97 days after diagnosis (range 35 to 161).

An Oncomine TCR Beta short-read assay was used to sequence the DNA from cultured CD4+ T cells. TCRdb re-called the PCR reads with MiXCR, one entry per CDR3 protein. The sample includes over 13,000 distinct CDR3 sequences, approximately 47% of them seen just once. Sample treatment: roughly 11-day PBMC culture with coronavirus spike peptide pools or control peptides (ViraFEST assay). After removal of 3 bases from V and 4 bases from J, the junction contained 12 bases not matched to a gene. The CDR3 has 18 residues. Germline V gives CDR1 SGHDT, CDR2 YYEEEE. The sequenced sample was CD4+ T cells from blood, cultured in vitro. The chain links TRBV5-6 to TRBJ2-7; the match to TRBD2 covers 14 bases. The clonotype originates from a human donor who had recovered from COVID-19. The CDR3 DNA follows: TGTGCCAGCAGCTCGATACAAGGTCGGACTAGCGGGAGGTACGAGCAGTACTTC. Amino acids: CASSSIQGRTSGRYEQYF.